This T cell receptor (beta chain) was retrieved from a study of T cells after somatic rescue of genetic block. V lost 2 bases and J 0 bases, leaving 5 bases between the germline ends. This CDR3 is built from 15 residues. In germline, CDR1 is SEHNR, CDR2 FQNEAQ (reference sequence). The method was immunoSEQ multiplex PCR; TCRdb's version includes in-frame clones alone and lacks a portion of them. The sample lists under 150,000 clones, just over 90% occurring once. This TCR was recovered from a woman younger than 35. The rearrangement joins TRBV7-9 to TRBJ2-6; no clear D. Sequencing used peripheral blood mononuclear cells (PBMCs). CDR3 sequence (DNA): TGTGCCAGCAGCTTAAGGGACTCTGGGGCCAACGTCCTGACTTTC. This codes for CASSLRDSGANVLTF.